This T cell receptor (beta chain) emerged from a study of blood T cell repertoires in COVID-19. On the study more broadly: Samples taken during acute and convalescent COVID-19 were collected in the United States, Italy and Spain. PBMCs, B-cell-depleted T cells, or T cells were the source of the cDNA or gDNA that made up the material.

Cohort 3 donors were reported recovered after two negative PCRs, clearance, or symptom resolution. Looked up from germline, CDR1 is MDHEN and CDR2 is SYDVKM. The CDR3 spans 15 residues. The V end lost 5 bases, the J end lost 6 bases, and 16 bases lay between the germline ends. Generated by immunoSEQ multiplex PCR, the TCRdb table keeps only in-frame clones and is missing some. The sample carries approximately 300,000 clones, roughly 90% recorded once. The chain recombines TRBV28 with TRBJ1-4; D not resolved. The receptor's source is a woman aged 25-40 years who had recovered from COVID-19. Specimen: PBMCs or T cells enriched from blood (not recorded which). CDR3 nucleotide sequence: TGTGCCAGCAGTACCGGCCTCTCGGGGTATGAAAAACTGTTTTTT. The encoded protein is CASSTGLSGYEKLFF.